The present TCR beta chain was sequenced within a study of CD8 T cells in ankylosing spondylitis. General study points: A number of the motif variants had already been described in reactive arthritis synovial fluid and blood. Seemingly distinctive of ankylosing spondylitis blood was a TCR beta motif formed by eight highly homologous variants.

The authors made TCR beta libraries by quantitative 5'-RACE with molecular barcodes. TCRdb passed the 5' RACE reads through MiXCR, listing each CDR3 protein once. The sample contains fewer than 400,000 distinct CDR3 sequences, roughly 15% of which appear only once. Germline trimming cut 4 bases from V and 3 bases from J; bases unmatched to any gene: 4. This CDR3 spans 15 amino acids. This clonotype has at least ten counts. No antigen is known for it. The sequence derives from a male donor with ankylosing spondylitis or in good health (not recorded which). Sequences were obtained from blood, either unsorted or a sorted T cell fraction (not recorded which). V is TRBV12-3 or TRBV12-4 and J is TRBJ1-5, with 9 bases that match TRBD1. CDR3 sequence (DNA): TGTGCCAGCAGTTCCCGACAGGGGGTCAATCAGCCCCAGCATTTT. It encodes CASSSRQGVNQPQHF.